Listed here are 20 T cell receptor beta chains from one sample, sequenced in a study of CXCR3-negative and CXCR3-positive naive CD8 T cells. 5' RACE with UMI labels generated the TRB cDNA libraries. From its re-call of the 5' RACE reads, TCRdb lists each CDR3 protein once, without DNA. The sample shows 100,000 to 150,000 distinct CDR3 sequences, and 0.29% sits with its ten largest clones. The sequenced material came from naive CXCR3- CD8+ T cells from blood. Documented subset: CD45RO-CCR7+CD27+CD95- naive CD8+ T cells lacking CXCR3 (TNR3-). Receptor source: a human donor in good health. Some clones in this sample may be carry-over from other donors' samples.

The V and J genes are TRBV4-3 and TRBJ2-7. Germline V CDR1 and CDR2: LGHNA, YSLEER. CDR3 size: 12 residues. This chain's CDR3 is CASSHERYEQYF.

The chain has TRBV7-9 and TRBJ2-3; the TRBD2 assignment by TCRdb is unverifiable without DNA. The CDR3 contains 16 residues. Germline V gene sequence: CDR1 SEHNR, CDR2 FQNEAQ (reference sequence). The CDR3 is CASSSRTTKSTDTQYF.

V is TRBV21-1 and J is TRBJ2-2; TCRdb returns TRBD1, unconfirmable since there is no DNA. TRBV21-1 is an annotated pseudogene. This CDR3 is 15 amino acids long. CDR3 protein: CASSSWGRFTGELFF.

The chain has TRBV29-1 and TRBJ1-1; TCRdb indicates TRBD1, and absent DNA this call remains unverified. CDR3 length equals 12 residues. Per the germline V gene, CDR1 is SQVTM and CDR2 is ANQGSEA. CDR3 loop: CSVEAGGAEAFF. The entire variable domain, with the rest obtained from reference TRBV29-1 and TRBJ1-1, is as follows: SAVISQKPSRDICQRGTSLTIQCQVDSQVTMMFWYRQQPGQSLTLIATANQGSEATYESGFVIDKFPISRPNLTFSTLTVSNMSPEDSSIYLCSVEAGGAEAFFGQGTRLTVV.

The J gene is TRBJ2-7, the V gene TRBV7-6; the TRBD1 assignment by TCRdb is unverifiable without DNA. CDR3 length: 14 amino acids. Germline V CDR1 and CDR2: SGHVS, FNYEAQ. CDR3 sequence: CASSAGSTGDEQYF. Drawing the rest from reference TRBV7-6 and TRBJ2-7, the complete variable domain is GAGVSQSPRYKVTKRGQDVALRCDPISGHVSLYWYRQALGQGPEFLTYFNYEAQQDKSGLPNDRFSAERPEGSISTLTIQRTEQRDSAMYRCASSAGSTGDEQYFGPGTRLTVT.

CDR3 in amino acids: CASSQVYLAPYEQYF. V gene TRBV4-1 combines with J gene TRBJ2-7. CDR1 is MGHRA and CDR2 is YSYEKL in the germline V gene. This CDR3 is built from 15 residues.

This CDR3 is CASSRGQALYNEQFF. The chain recombines TRBV7-9 with TRBJ2-1; TCRdb gives TRBD1 as the D gene, but with no DNA this cannot be confirmed. CDR3 length equals 15 residues. The germline V gene encodes CDR1 SEHNR and CDR2 FQNEAQ (reference sequence).

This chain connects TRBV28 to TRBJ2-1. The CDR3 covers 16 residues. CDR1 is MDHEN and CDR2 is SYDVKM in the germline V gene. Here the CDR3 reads CACSFVQLLFNNEQFF. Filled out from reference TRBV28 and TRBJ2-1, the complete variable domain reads DVKVTQSSRYLVKRTGEKVFLECVQDMDHENMFWYRQDPGLGLRLIYFSYDVKMKEKGDIPEGYSVSREKKERFSLILESASTNQTSMYLCACSFVQLLFNNEQFFGPGTRLTVL.

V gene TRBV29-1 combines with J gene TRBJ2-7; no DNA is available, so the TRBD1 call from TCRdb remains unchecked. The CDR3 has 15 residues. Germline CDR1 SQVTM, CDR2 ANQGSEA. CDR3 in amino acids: CSVERRGIGENEQYF.

Here the CDR3 reads CSARETFRSNEQFF. This chain joins TRBV20-1 and TRBJ2-1. The CDR3 extends over 14 amino acids. Germline values: CDR1 DFQATT, CDR2 SNEGSKA (reference sequence).

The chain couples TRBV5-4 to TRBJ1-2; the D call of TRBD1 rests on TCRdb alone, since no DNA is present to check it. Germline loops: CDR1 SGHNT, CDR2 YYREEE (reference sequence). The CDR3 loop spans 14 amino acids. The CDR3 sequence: CASSWGQENYGYTF.

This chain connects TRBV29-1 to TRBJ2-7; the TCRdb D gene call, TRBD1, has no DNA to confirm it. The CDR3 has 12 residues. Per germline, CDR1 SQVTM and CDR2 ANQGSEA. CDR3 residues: CSVEGDPREQYF.

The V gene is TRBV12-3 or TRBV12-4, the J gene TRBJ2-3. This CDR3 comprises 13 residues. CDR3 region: CASSFPAADTQYF.

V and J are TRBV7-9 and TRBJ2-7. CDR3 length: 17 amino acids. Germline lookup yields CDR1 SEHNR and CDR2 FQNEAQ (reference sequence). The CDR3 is CASSLALKDQADYKQYF.

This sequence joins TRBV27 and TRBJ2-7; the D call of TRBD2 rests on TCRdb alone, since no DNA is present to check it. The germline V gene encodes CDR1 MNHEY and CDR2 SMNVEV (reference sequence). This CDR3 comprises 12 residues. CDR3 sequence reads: CASRAGGDEQYF.

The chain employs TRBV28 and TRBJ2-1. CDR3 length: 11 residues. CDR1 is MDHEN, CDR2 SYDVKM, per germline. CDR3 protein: CASESYNEQFF. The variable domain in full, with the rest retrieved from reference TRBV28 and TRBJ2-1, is DVKVTQSSRYLVKRTGEKVFLECVQDMDHENMFWYRQDPGLGLRLIYFSYDVKMKEKGDIPEGYSVSREKKERFSLILESASTNQTSMYLCASESYNEQFFGPGTRLTVL.

The CDR3 loop is CASSVEGLAGEETQYF. The chain recombines TRBV9 with TRBJ2-5; TCRdb names TRBD2, which stays unverified in the absence of DNA. The CDR3 loop spans 16 amino acids. Germline V gene lookup returns CDR1 SGDLS and CDR2 YYNGEE. Full variable domain (rest looked up from reference TRBV9 and TRBJ2-5): DSGVTQTPKHLITATGQRVTLRCSPRSGDLSVYWYQQSLDQGLQFLIQYYNGEERAKGNILERFSAQQFPDLHSELNLSSLELGDSALYFCASSVEGLAGEETQYFGPGTRLLVL.

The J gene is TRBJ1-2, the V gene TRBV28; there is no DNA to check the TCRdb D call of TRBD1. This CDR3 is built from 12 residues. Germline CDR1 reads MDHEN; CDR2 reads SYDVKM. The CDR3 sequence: CASTQTGEPLFF.

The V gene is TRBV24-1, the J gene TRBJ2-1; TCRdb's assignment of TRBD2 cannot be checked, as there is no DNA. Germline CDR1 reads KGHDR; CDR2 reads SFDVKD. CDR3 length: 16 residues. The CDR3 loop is CARRVGLAGGDNEQFF.

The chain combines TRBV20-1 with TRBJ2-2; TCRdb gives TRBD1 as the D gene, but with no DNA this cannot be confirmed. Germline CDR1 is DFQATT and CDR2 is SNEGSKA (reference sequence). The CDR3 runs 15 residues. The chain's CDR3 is CSARDKDRRTGELFF.